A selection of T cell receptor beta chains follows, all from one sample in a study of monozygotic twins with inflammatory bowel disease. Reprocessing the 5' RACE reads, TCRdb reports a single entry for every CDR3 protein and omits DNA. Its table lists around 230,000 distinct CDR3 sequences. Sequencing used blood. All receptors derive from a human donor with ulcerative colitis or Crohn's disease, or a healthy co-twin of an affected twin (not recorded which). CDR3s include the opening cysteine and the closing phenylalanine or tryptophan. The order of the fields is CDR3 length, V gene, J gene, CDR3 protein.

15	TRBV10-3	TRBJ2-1	CAIRRWTGVIDEQFF
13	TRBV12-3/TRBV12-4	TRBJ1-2	CATGGGIGYGYTF
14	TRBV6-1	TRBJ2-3	CASSEADSQDTQYF
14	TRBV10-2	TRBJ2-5	CASSETSGQETQYF
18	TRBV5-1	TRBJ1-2	CASSADRDSYSWGYGYTF
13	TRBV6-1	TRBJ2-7	CASSGTGNYEQYF
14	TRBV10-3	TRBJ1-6	CAISAVTPNSPLHF
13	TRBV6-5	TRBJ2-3	CASSPRGVDTQYF
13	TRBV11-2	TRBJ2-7	CASSYSARDRAIF
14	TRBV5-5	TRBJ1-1	CASSITAFGTEAFF
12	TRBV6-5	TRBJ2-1	CASSYRAGGLFF
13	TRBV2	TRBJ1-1	CASRANLNTEAFF
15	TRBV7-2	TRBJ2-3	CASSPGLAAADTQYF
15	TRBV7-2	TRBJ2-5	CASSLDLALVETQYF
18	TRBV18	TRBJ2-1	CASSPPLFIRAPGGEQFF
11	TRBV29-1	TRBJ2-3	CSVEIRRMQYF
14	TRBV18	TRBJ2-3	CASSPTNRGDTQYF
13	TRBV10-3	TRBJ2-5	CAISVRGQETQYF
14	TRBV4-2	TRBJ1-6	CASSQDKNNSPLHF
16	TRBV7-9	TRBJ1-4	CASSLVPAGDYEKLFF
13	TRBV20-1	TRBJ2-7	CSARDRISYEQYF
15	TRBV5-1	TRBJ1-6	CASSPGTNYNSPLHF
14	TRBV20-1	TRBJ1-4	CSARDGGYNEKLFF
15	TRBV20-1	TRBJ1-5	CSASRAGHEVKPQHF
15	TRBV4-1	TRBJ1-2	CASSQDRNSQPGYTF
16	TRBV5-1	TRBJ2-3	CASSLGLATATDTQYF
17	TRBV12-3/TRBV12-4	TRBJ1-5	CASSLTFHDHSNQPQHF
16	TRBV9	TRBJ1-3	CASSVTRTSSGNTIYF
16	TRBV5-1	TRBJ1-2	CASSSRTDRGSLGYTF
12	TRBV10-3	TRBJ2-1	CAISESSPRRFF
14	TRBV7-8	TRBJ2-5	CASILIQGSGTQYF
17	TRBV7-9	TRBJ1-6	CASSPRGPSLYNSPLHF
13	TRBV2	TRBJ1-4	CASRRAQGGKLFF
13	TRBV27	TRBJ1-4	CASRYLGNEKLFF
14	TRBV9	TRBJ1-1	CASSGRQGGTEAFF
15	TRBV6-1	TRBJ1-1	CAIAPGDFSPSEAFF
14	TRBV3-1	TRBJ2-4	CASSQVTGRNIQYF
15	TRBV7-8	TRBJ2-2	CASSLDRPEAGELFF
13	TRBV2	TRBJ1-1	CARQGTLNTEAFF
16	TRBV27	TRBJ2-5	CASSLLYGGKGETQYF
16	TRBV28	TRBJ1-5	CASSSAGAEWSQPQHF
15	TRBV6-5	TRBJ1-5	CASSYSHDSNQPQHF
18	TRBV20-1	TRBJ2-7	CSATTRLKAGTRSYEQYF
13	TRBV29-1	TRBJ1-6	CSVSRGYNSPLHF
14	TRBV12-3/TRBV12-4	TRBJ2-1	CASSTSSQGGEQFF
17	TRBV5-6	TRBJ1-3	CASSLGPGGFSGNTIYF
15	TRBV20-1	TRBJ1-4	CSAGTPGTGVEKLFF
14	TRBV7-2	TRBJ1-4	CASSFSTTSEKLFF
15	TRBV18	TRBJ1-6	CASSPSTADNSPLHF
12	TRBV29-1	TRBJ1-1	CSGLQEWGEAFF
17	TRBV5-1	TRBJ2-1	CASSLMVGSPSNNEQFF
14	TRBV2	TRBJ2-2	CASSPSGFTGELFF